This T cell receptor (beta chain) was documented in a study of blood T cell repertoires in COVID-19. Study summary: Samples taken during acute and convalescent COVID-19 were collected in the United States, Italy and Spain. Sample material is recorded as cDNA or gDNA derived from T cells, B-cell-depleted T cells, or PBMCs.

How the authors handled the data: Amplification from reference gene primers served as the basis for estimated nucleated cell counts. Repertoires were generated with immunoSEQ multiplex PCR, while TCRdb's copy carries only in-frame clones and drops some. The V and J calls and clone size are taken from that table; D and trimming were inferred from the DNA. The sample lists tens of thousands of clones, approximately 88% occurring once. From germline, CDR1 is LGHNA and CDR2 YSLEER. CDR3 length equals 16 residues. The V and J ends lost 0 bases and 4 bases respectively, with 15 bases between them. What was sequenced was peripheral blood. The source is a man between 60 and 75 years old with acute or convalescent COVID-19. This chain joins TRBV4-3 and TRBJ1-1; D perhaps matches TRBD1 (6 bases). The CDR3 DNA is TGCGCCAGCAGCCAAGACCCGTCGGGGGGCGGCACTGAAGCTTTCTTT. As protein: CASSQDPSGGGTEAFF.